This T cell receptor (beta chain) was sequenced during a study of T cells after yellow fever vaccination. The CDR3 is made up of 16 amino acids. Germline V gene sequence: CDR1 LGHNA, CDR2 YSLEER. The J segment lost 5 bases and the V segment lost 4 bases, leaving 8 bases of the junction unmatched. MiXCR, applied by TCRdb to the 5' RACE reads, yields one record per CDR3 protein. Of 150,000 to 200,000 distinct CDR3 sequences listed, more than 9.5% are singletons. Sequencing was performed on CD8+ T cells sorted from PBMCs, taken 15 days after the yellow fever booster vaccination. The clonotype comes from a man aged 18 to 29 who received the YFV17D yellow fever vaccine. The rearrangement joins TRBV4-3 to TRBJ1-2; 12 nucleotides match TRBD1. The CDR3, as DNA: TGCGCCAGCAGCCGTTCTAGGGGACAGGGGGCGTATGGCTACACCTTC. Protein: CASSRSRGQGAYGYTF.